The TCR beta chain under discussion was sequenced for a study of regulatory T cells in long-lasting Graves disease. Documented time point: newly diagnosed GD, antithyroid drugs for less than 3 months. PBMC RNA served as the TCR library source. Through Arm-PCR of CDR3 regions and iRepertoire HTBI primers, TCR beta libraries were built. TCRdb ran MiXCR on the multiplex PCR reads and lists one entry per CDR3 protein. The table lists approximately 360,000 distinct CDR3 sequences, approximately 12% of them singletons. Trimming removed 2 bases at V and 5 bases at J, with 10 bases between. The CDR3 runs to 14 residues. The germline V gene encodes CDR1 SNHLY and CDR2 FYNNEI. The table lists this clonotype with many counts. These data also formed part of another study, on T cells in Graves' hyperthyroidism and ophthalmopathy. From that study: Stable Graves' hyperthyroidism denoted no ophthalmopathy progression over 18 months.

The sequence derives from a woman in her late teens or twenties with Graves disease. The chain carries TRBV2 and TRBJ2-4; D gene ambiguous. The sample in question was peripheral blood mononuclear cells (PBMCs), obtained at new diagnosis, from a patient treated with antithyroid drugs. The CDR3 region is CASSETGGENIQYF. As DNA, the CDR3 is TGTGCCAGCAGTGAAACGGGTGGAGAAAACATTCAGTACTTC.